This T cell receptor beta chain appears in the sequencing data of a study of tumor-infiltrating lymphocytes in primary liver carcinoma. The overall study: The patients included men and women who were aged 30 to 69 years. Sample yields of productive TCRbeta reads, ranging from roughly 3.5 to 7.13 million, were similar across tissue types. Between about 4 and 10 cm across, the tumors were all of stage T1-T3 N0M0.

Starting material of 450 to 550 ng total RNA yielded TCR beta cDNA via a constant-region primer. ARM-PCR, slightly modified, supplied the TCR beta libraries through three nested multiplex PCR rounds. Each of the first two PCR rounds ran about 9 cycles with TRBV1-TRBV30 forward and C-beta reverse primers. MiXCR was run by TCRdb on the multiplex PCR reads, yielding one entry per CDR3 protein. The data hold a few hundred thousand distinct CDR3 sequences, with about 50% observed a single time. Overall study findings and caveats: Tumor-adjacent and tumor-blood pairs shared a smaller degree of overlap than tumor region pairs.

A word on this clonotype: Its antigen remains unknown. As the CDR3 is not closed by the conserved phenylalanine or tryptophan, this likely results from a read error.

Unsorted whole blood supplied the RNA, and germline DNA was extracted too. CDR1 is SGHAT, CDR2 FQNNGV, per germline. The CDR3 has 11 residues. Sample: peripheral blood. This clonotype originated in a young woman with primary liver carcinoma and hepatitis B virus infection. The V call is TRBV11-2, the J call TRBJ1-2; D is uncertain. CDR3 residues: CVSSQTDGYTL. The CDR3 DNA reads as TGTGTCAGCAGCCAGACTGATGGCTACACCTTA.